This T cell receptor beta chain was found in a study of shared clonotypes between healthy human individuals. Study-wide background: The composition of the donors was a couple of women and a few men aged 18 to 49.

The CDR3 has 14 residues. In germline, CDR1 is PRHDT, CDR2 FYEKMQ (reference sequence). With 3 bases removed from V and 6 bases from J, the gap between germline ends came to 13 bases. Several immunoSEQ 96-well plates shared each subset's DNA, each plate a replicate. Template amounts of approximately 300 ng DNA, approximately 30,000 T cell genomes, were employed in unsorted PBMC replicate PCRs. Only in-frame clones appear in the TCRdb table, and some are missing; sequencing was by immunoSEQ multiplex PCR. This table holds about 480,000 clones, less than 85% found once. Adult donors, all healthy and HIV-negative, had no recent acute infections or vaccinations.

Source material: PBMCs. This TCR was recovered from a woman aged 40 to 50 in good health. Some clones in this sample may be carry-over from other donors' samples. The chain couples TRBV13 to TRBJ2-3; D gene uncertain. The CDR3 is CASSLGRFSDTQYF. In DNA form, the CDR3 reads TGTGCCAGCAGCTTGGGCAGGTTCTCGGATACGCAGTATTTT. The full variable domain, completed using reference TRBV13 and TRBJ2-3, is AAGVIQSPRHLIKEKRETATLKCYPIPRHDTVYWYQQGPGQDPQFLISFYEKMQSDKGSIPDRFSAQQFSDYHSELNMSSLELGDSALYFCASSLGRFSDTQYFGPGTRLTVL.